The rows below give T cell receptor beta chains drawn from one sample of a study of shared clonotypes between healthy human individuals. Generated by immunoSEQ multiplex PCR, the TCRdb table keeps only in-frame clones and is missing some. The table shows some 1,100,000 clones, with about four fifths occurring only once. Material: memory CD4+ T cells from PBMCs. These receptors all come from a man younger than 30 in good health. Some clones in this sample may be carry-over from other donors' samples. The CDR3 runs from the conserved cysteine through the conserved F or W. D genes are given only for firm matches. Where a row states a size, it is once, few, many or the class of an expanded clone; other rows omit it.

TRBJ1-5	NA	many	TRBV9	CASSVAGDTYQPQHF	TGTGCCAGCAGCGTAGCTGGGGACACTTATCAGCCCCAGCATTTT
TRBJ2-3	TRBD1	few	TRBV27	CASSFTTGAQYF	TGTGCCAGCAGTTTTACGACAGGGGCGCAGTATTTT
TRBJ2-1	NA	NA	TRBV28	CASSLVAGTGEQFF	TGTGCCAGCAGTTTGGTGGCCGGGACCGGTGAGCAGTTCTTC
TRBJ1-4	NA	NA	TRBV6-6	CASRQVQGADEKLFF	TGTGCCAGCAGGCAGGTACAGGGAGCGGACGAAAAACTGTTTTTT
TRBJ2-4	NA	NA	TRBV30	CAWSVPGATLYF	TGTGCCTGGAGTGTCCCGGGGGCGACTCTCTACTTC
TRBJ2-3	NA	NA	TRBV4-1	CASRQLVGAGDDTQYF	TGCGCCAGCCGACAACTCGTGGGGGCGGGAGACGATACGCAGTATTTT
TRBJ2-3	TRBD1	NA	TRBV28	CASSKDRAGFVTDTQYF	TGTGCCAGCAGTAAAGACAGGGCTGGGTTTGTCACAGATACGCAGTATTTT
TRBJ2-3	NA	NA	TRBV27	CASSRRGGTDTQYF	TGTGCCAGCTCCCGCAGGGGTGGAACAGATACGCAGTATTTT
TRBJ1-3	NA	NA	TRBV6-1	CASSEARFPSGNTIYF	TGTGCCAGCAGTGAAGCGCGTTTCCCCTCCGGAAACACCATATATTTT
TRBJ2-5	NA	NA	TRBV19	CASSIYRFGQETQYF	TGTGCCAGTAGTATATACAGGTTTGGCCAAGAGACCCAGTACTTC
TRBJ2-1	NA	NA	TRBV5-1	CASRLQEGVNEQFF	TGCGCCAGCAGATTACAGGAGGGGGTAAATGAGCAGTTCTTC
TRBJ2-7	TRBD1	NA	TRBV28	CASIYSDRGAYEQYF	TGTGCCAGCATATACTCGGACAGGGGTGCCTACGAGCAGTACTTC
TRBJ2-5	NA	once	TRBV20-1	CSARDQKTQYF	TGCAGTGCTAGAGATCAGAAGACCCAGTACTTC
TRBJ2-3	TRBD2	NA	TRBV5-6	CASSSGLAWGTDTQYF	TGTGCCAGCAGCTCGGGACTAGCGTGGGGTACAGATACGCAGTATTTT
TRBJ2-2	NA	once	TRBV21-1	CASSKEGTGRDTGELFF	TGTGCCAGCAGCAAAGAAGGAACAGGTCGTGACACCGGGGAGCTGTTTTTT
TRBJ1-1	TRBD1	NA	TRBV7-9	CASSNTMTGSPEAFF	TGTGCCAGCAGCAATACAATGACAGGGTCGCCTGAAGCTTTCTTT
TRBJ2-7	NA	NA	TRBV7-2	CASSLRAIPSYEQYF	TGTGCCAGCAGCTTAAGGGCCATCCCTTCCTACGAGCAGTACTTC
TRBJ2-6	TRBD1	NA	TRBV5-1	CASKQGQGETGANVLTF	TGCGCCAGCAAACAAGGACAGGGGGAGACTGGGGCCAACGTCCTGACTTTC
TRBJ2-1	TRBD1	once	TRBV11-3	CASSSGTGEGNEQFF	TGTGCCAGCAGCTCCGGGACAGGGGAAGGCAATGAGCAGTTCTTC
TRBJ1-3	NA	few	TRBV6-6	CASRTQLDRAGNTIYF	TGTGCCAGCAGAACCCAATTGGACAGAGCTGGAAACACCATATATTTT
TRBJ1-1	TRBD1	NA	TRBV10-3	CAISRDRMRDTEAFF	TGTGCCATCAGTCGGGACAGGATGCGCGACACTGAAGCTTTCTTT
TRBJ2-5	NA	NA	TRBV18	CASSPPSGETQYF	TGTGCCAGCTCACCACCTAGCGGAGAGACCCAGTACTTC
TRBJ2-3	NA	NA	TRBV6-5	CASTGTGTDTQYF	TGTGCCAGCACTGGAACAGGGACAGATACGCAGTATTTT
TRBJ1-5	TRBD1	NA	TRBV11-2	CASSSTGGPNQPQHF	TGTGCCAGCAGCTCTACAGGGGGCCCCAATCAGCCCCAGCATTTT
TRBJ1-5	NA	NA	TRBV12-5	CASGLGLSNQPQHF	TGTGCTAGTGGTTTGGGACTTAGCAATCAGCCCCAGCATTTT
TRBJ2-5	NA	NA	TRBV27	CASSTGVAPIETQYF	TGTGCCAGCAGCACCGGGGTTGCCCCAATAGAGACCCAGTACTTC